What follows is one T cell receptor beta chain and its context. In this sample, this clonotype turned up many times. The specificity of this receptor is unknown. Within one base of it there is no much larger clone, and no base qualities were kept. Taken with the paper, the label for time point translates to: newly diagnosed GD, antithyroid drugs for less than 3 months. For both TCR sequencing and RNA sequencing, RNA was extracted from PBMCs in TRIzol. The diagnosis of Graves' disease was made according to American Thyroid Association guidelines. The patients came from an endocrinology department in Xi'an, China. Each patient gave around 9.2 milliliters of peripheral blood, collected in an EDTA anticoagulant tube. Ficoll Paque Plus density gradient separation was used to isolate PBMCs, and no further T cell sorting was performed. An Agilent 2100 Bioanalyzer and agarose gel were used to check RNA quality, and a NanoDrop 2000 was used to measure RNA concentration.

Library creation used multiplex PCR. This sample was sequenced with an Illumina HiSeq 4000. TCR beta libraries were built with iRepertoire HTBI primers and Arm-PCR amplification of CDR3 regions. Before sequencing, the PCR products went through gel purification. Regarding the original processing steps: Gene usage analysis of CDR3 amino acid clonotypes used the approximately 62 TRBV and 12 to 15 TRBJ segments found across samples. COPE and FqMerger were used to merge the filtered high-quality paired reads into contigs. Contigs were aligned with BLAST to IMGT TRBV, TRBD and TRBJ reference genes, and CDR3 was defined per IMGT. Clonotypes above 0.1% frequency were classified as highly expanded clones. Repertoire diversity was measured by Shannon entropy, and V-J evenness by the Gini coefficient. A clonotype found in more than one individual was treated as public. The raw public reads went through TCRdb reprocessing: fastp at Q25, MiXCR clone calling, in-frame beta chains kept. Each record represents a unique CDR3 protein, reported with the most common genes and DNA among its rows. The V and J calls were determined by TCRdb, not by the authors. This sample lists around 500,000 distinct CDR3 sequences; around an eighth were detected once. The top ten clones comprise about 10% of the sample.

The data are from a study of regulatory T cells in long-lasting Graves disease (dated by TCRdb to the early 2020s). About the investigation overall: Newly diagnosed Graves' disease patients had taken antithyroid drugs for less than 3 months. Persistent Graves' disease patients were compared with newly diagnosed Graves' disease patients by peripheral blood TCR sequencing and RNA sequencing. The study was registered as a clinical trial and conducted in China. A total of some 35 samples underwent TCR sequencing, from about 13 patients with persistent Graves' disease and 20 or so patients with newly diagnosed Graves' disease.

From the germline V gene, CDR1 is SGDLS and CDR2 is YYNGEE. Trimming leaves V shorter by 3 bases and J shorter by 3 bases, with the junction holding 3 bases beyond the gene matches. Including cysteine and phenylalanine, the CDR3 has 13 amino acids. Kept here is only the CDR3 DNA, which spans 39 bases and is read in frame from base 1. The investigation overall reported the following: Because the primary lesion, thyroid tissue, could not be accessed, the study looked at peripheral blood alone. Preferential use of TRBV28, TRBJ1-2 and TRBJ2-5 was observed in persistent disease, whereas TRBV20-1 and TRBJ2-1 were favored in newly diagnosed disease. Only the TCR beta chain was sequenced and analyzed. The authors noted that the small sample size was a limitation that may lower accuracy. Persistent patients shared more public clonotypes among themselves (around 3,000) than newly diagnosed patients did (about 900). Compared with newly diagnosed patients, persistent Graves' disease patients had lower TCR Shannon entropy and fewer highly expanded clones, which suggests clonal expansion.

The sample was also reused in another study, on T cells in Graves' hyperthyroidism and ophthalmopathy. Taken from the second paper: A patient counted as having stable Graves' hyperthyroidism if no progression to ophthalmopathy occurred over 18 months of follow-up. Hyperthyroidism patients were aged 18 to 65 years and newly diagnosed, with disease duration of less than 2 months. Patients with uncontrolled infections, other autoimmune diseases, pregnancy or lactation were excluded. Diagnoses were based on clinical symptoms, serum thyroxine and TRAb, thyroid ultrasound and orbital computed tomography. The TCR CDR3 was subjected to a first round of RT-PCR using the HTBI primer set and the Qiagen OneStep RT-PCR kit. Most expanded thyroid clonotypes (frequency above 0.001) were also detected in blood, a finding suggesting that blood repertoires may reflect thyroid immune responses. A 13 V-J signature model separated ophthalmopathy from stable hyperthyroidism, with about 88% sensitivity and about 81% specificity in cross-validation and 80%/75% in testing. In validation, progression to ophthalmopathy was predicted by the model with more than 65% sensitivity and 72.22% specificity, a median of 6.5 months before onset. TCR V-J signatures able to tell the groups apart were searched for in a discovery cohort of more than 90 patients, of whom roughly 42 had Graves' ophthalmopathy and about 60 had stable Graves' hyperthyroidism. An independent validation cohort of about 20 hyperthyroidism patients and more than 15 patients who later progressed to ophthalmopathy tested prospective prediction of ophthalmopathy. For training and testing, the 100 or so patients in the discovery cohort were randomly divided in a 7:3 ratio. Thyroid tissue and blood T-cell repertoires from more than five Graves' hyperthyroidism patients were also compared in the study. Once sampling was done, hyperthyroidism patients were given methimazole at a starting dose of 30 mg daily, whereas ophthalmopathy patients were given high-dose intravenous methylprednisolone. A second multiplex PCR round built the libraries, followed by size selection and purification. Libraries were sequenced paired-end with 100 bp reads on an Illumina HiSeq2000. SOAPnuke was used to process the raw data, with reads discarded if the reads contained adapters or uncalled bases, had a mean Phred below 15, or lacked an exact constant-primer or identifier match. High-quality paired reads were merged with COPE v1.2.5, and unique nucleotide sequences were defined as clonotypes. Clonotypes were aligned to IMGT TRBV, TRBD and TRBJ reference segments using MiTCR v1.1. Only V-J combinations with frequency above 0.0001, covering roughly 99% of repertoires, were analysed. A TCS score was defined as the ratio of F50 (clonal expansion) to E x V (chaos), with BLOSUM62-based TCRdist applied between CDR3 peptides within each V-J. Welch's t-statistics and random forest reduced 500 to 650 V-J features to 10 to 15, which were used in a naive Bayes classifier (R e1071). Sample size was not statistically predetermined, and blinding of investigators to group allocation was not performed. According to the paper, TCR Vbeta CDR3 sequencing was carried out on over 130 peripheral blood samples, which came from about 45 ophthalmopathy, fewer than 80 hyperthyroidism and approximately 17 progressor patients.

The chain is encoded by TRBV9 joined to TRBJ2-7, and 7 bases in between align with TRBD2. The sample was peripheral blood mononuclear cells (PBMCs), taken at new diagnosis, from a patient treated with antithyroid drugs. This clonotype originated in a man younger than 45 with Graves disease. Donor details come from another sample of the same person, matched by shared clones. This receptor carries the CDR3 CASSGGSFYEQYF. Here is the DNA: TGTGCCAGCAGCGGCGGGAGTTTCTACGAGCAGTACTTC.